This is a list of T cell receptor beta chains from one sample in a study of cytomegalovirus exposure and HLA in healthy donors. Clones were sequenced by immunoSEQ multiplex PCR, and TCRdb holds only the in-frame ones, with some missing. The sample has about 160,000 clones; roughly 96% are singletons. Sequenced material: PBMCs. Every receptor here comes from a woman aged 18-30 years in good health and CMV-seronegative. The CDR3 runs from the conserved cysteine through the conserved F or W. The order of the fields is CDR3 length, V gene, J gene, D gene, clone size, CDR3 DNA, CDR3 protein. D genes are given only for firm matches. Rows give clone size only sometimes, using once, few, many, or a class for an expanded clone.

>18|TRBV5-1|TRBJ2-1|TRBD2|-
TGCGCCAGCAGCCAGGCAGCGGGGGGGCTTTTCACCTACAATGAGCAGTTCTTC
CASSQAAGGLFTYNEQFF
>14|TRBV4-3|TRBJ1-2|-|-
TGCGCCAGCAGCCCGGACCACAGGGTATATGGCTACACCTTC
CASSPDHRVYGYTF
>13|TRBV27|TRBJ1-2|-|-
TGTGCCAGCAGTTTCGAGGACCGCGGGGGCTACACCTTC
CASSFEDRGGYTF
>14|TRBV7-2|TRBJ2-1|-|-
TGTGCCAGCAGCCCAACCCGACACGAAAATGAGCAGTTCTTC
CASSPTRHENEQFF
>15|TRBV6-5|TRBJ1-2|TRBD1|-
TGTGCCAGCAGCCCCGACAGGGCGGGTCACTATGGCTACACCTTC
CASSPDRAGHYGYTF
>15|TRBV4-3|TRBJ1-1|-|-
TGCGCCAGCAGCCAAGTAGCGGGCGGGAACACTGAAGCTTTCTTT
CASSQVAGGNTEAFF
>14|TRBV5-1|TRBJ2-2|-|-
TGCGCCGGAGGCAGGGGTTCGGACACCGGGGAGCTGTTTTTT
CAGGRGSDTGELFF
>16|TRBV4-1|TRBJ1-3|-|-
TGCGCCAGCAGCCCGAGCCACCAGGCTCCTGGAAACACCATATATTTT
CASSPSHQAPGNTIYF
>16|TRBV4-3|TRBJ1-2|TRBD1|-
TGCGCCAGCAGCCAAGAAACGCGGGACAGATTCTATGGCTACACCTTC
CASSQETRDRFYGYTF
>16|TRBV11-2|TRBJ2-5|-|once
TGTGCCAGCAGCTTTGGATTCGCGGGGGCGGGGGAGACCCAGTACTTC
CASSFGFAGAGETQYF
>15|TRBV5-6|TRBJ2-5|TRBD2|-
TGTGCCAGCTCACGGGCTAGCGGGGCTCAAGAGACCCAGTACTTC
CASSRASGAQETQYF
>14|TRBV29-1|TRBJ1-4|TRBD1|-
TGCAGCGTTGGTGAGGGGGCGCTAGGTGAAAAACTGTTTTTT
CSVGEGALGEKLFF
>17|TRBV7-6|TRBJ2-1|TRBD2|-
TGTGCCAGCAGCTTATGGCCCGGGACTAGCGGGGCCAATGAGCAGTTCTTC
CASSLWPGTSGANEQFF
>13|TRBV2|TRBJ2-7|TRBD1|-
TGTGCCAGCAGGGACAGGGGGTGGGGAGTGCAGTACTTC
CASRDRGWGVQYF
>14|TRBV6-1|TRBJ1-6|-|-
TGTGCCAGCCAGAGGGAGTCGGGTAATTCACCCCTCCACTTT
CASQRESGNSPLHF
>14|TRBV6-1|TRBJ2-3|TRBD1|-
TGTGCCAGCAGATGGACAGGGCCCACAGATACGCAGTATTTT
CASRWTGPTDTQYF
>13|TRBV2|TRBJ2-5|-|-
TGTGCCAGCAGTGAAGAGCTACCCGAGACCCAGTACTTC
CASSEELPETQYF
>19|TRBV18|TRBJ2-3|TRBD2|-
TGTGCCAGCTCACCCCAAATCGTCGCGGGGGGTGCTAGCACAGATACGCAGTATTTT
CASSPQIVAGGASTDTQYF